This TCR beta chain was sequenced during a study of shared clonotypes between healthy human individuals (dated by TCRdb to about 2020). Concerning the study at large: Three men and two women, aged 18 to 49 years, made up the cohort. Per donor, three plates each were used for CD4 naive and CD4 memory, two for CD8 naive, and one for CD8 memory. To estimate repertoire size and how much clonotypes are shared between individuals, the study performed deep sequencing of blood TCR repertoires from a few healthy adults. Leukapheresis yielded between about 0.94 and 9 billion PBMCs per donor. Different laboratories and diverse techniques were used to prepare libraries and sequence TCR repertoires, to increase sequencing depth and limit assay-specific biases.

Study-wide conclusions, independent of this receptor: Compared with non-shared clonotypes, the clonotypes found in all four sorted-subset donors had higher generation probabilities. Incomplete sequencing was indicated by rarefaction of sorted-subset datasets, despite the large sequencing depth. Larger estimated clonotype richness was generally found for naive subsets than for memory subsets. Because the study included a small number of donors, the genetic and exposure-history diversity represented was limited. Based on pairwise subsampling, the degree of clonotype sharing among donors was expected to be affected by sequencing depth. Only blood was sampled, and tissue TCR repertoires likely differ from those in blood. Roughly 5% of naive CD4, 3% to 3.5% of naive CD8, about 2.4% of memory CD4, and 0.35% to 0.4% of memory CD8 clonotypes were shared across several donors.

The CDR3 contains 13 residues, cysteine and phenylalanine counted. The kept DNA is CDR3 alone, 39 bases in frame from the first base. Taken from the germline V gene (reference sequence), the CDR1 and CDR2 loops are LNHDA and SQIVND. Trimming takes 5 bases from V and 1 base from J, and the germline ends sit 7 bases apart. Donors were healthy HIV-negative adults with no recently reported acute infections or vaccinations. Every donor was a Caucasian adult residing in Nashville, Tennessee, USA. CD4+ T cells were enriched by magnetic negative selection, after which naive cells were positively selected on CD45RA and the negative fraction was taken as the memory subset. After blood collection by leukapheresis, PBMCs were isolated using Ficoll-Histopaque density gradient centrifugation and then cryopreserved in the vapor phase of liquid nitrogen. Purity and quantity of every magnetically sorted T cell population were checked by analytical flow cytometry. From each sorted fraction, genomic DNA was isolated and quantified by UV absorbance on a Nanodrop 2000c.

Using the deep immunoSEQ assay, TCR CDR3 regions were amplified from genomic DNA by multiplex PCR. Extracted genomic DNA from each cell subset was distributed evenly across all wells of several immunoSEQ 96-well plates, and each plate was treated as a replicate. For sorted subsets, roughly 200 ng of genomic DNA, equivalent to 25,000 to 35,000 T cell genomes, went into each replicate PCR. The purified libraries were quantified using a Qubit 3.0 fluorometer, sized with a Bioanalyzer 2100, and then quantified again using the KAPA Library Quantification kit. Every immunoSEQ 96-well plate was sequenced on a separate single-read 150-cycle Illumina NextSeq 550 flow cell. In the authors' own workflow: Because only junctional sequences without quality scores were contained in the immunoSEQ output, filtering matching that applied to full-length reads could not be performed. To assign V/J genes and CDR3, sequences were annotated using PyIR, a Python wrapper for IgBLAST v1.9, with IMGT germline references. Reads with weak V/J assignments (E-value above 1e-6), missing CDR3, stop codons, out-of-frame junctions, or ambiguous translated residues were removed. V3J clonotypes were defined as sequences sharing the same inferred V gene, J gene, and CDR3 amino acid sequence. Percentage overlap between repertoires was calculated by dividing the number of shared unique clonotypes by the size of the smaller repertoire. RTK rarefaction, the Chao1 estimator, and Recon v2.1 estimates of unobserved clonotypes were used to assess repertoire richness. Generation probabilities were computed with OLGA for all TCRbeta clonotypes obtained by the gDNA method from several donors. TCRdb provides this immuneACCESS table in a form limited to in-frame rearrangements. Some clones are lacking; in checked studies, under half of them reflect an unresolved V gene, and why the rest are absent is not known. For V, J and clone size, that table is used; D and trimming come from the DNA. The sample yields about 1.5 million clones; 95% to 99% were counted once. About 0.45% of the sample rests with the top ten.

Regarding this clone: Its antigen remains unidentified. No clone much larger than this one lies a single base away; base qualities are absent.

The sequence joins TRBV19 to TRBJ2-3, with the D gene uncertain. This clonotype was obtained from a man aged 25 to 45 in good health. The sample was naive CD4+ T cells sorted from blood. The meaning of the sample's cell subset or site label: CD45RA+ positively selected. The CDR3 region reads CASSVYGTDTQYF. Read as DNA, the sequence is TGTGCCAGTAGTGTTTACGGCACAGATACGCAGTATTTT.